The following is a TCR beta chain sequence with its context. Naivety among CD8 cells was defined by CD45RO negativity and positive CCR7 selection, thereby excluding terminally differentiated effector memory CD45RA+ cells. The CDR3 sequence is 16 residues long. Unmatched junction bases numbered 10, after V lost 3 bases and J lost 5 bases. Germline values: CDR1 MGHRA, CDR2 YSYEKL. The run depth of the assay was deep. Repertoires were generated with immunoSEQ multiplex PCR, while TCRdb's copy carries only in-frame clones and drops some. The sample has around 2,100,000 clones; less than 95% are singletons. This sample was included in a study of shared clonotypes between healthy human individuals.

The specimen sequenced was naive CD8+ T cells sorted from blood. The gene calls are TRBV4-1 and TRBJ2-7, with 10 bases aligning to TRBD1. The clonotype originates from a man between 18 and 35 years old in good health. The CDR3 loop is CASSQVYDRGRDEQYF. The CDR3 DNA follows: TGCGCCAGCAGCCAGGTTTATGACAGGGGGCGGGACGAGCAGTACTTC.